This TCR beta chain was captured in a study of chemoradiotherapy in HPV16-positive cancers. Points from the study as a whole: The functional HPV-specific definition rests on just two HPV16-positive patients.

Repertoires were sampled repeatedly during chemoradiotherapy. In the case of this clone: Its antigen remains unidentified.

In germline, CDR1 is WSHSY, CDR2 SAAADI. V gave up 2 bases and J gave up 6 bases; unmatched junction bases: 3. The CDR3 spans 14 residues. Data came from immunoSEQ multiplex PCR; TCRdb stores just in-frame clones and leaves some out. This repertoire shows about 68,000 clones, around nine tenths found once; its top ten account for 4% to 5%. This rearrangement joins TRBV10-2 to TRBJ2-1; 8 bases are shared with TRBD2. This receptor was taken from a human donor with HPV-associated anogenital cancer. The sample consisted of blood, taken from a patient who underwent chemoradiotherapy. The CDR3 loop reads CASSEGLAGNEQFF. For the CDR3, the DNA is TGCGCCAGCAGTGAGGGACTAGCTGGCAATGAGCAGTTCTTC.